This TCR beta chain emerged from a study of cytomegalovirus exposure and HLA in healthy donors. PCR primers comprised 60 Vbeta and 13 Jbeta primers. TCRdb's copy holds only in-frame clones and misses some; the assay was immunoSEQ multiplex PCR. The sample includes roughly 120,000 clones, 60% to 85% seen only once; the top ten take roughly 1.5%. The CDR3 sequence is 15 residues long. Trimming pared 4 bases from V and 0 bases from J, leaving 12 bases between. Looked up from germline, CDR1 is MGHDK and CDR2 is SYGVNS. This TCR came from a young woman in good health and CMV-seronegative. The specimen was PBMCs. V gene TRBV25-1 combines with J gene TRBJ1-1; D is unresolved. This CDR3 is CASSVPGPMNTEAFF. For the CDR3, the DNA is TGTGCCAGCAGTGTACCAGGCCCTATGAACACTGAAGCTTTCTTT.